This TCR beta chain was retrieved from a study of Graves' ophthalmopathy and Graves' hyperthyroidism. General study points: A 13-signature model separated ophthalmopathy from stable hyperthyroidism, just over 85% sensitivity, around 81% specificity.

At least ten counts were recorded for this clonotype. Its antigen is not known. Investigators amplified TCR beta CDR3 regions from RNA transcripts. The first round was an RT-PCR with HTBI primers, and the second round was a multiplex PCR. From the multiplex PCR reads, TCRdb called clonotypes with MiXCR, one entry per CDR3 protein. The sample holds approximately 380,000 distinct CDR3 sequences; roughly 20% are singletons and the top ten take roughly 3%. Unmatched junction bases numbered 11, after V lost 2 bases and J lost 5 bases. This CDR3 region has 16 residues. Germline V gene data show CDR1 as SGHTA and CDR2 as FQGNSA.

Sequencing was performed on peripheral blood. This TCR was recovered from a woman under 30 with stable Graves' hyperthyroidism. The chain couples TRBV7-2 to TRBJ2-5; TRBD2 matches 7 bases. DNA of the CDR3: TGTGCCAGCAGCTTAAGCGTTGGCGGGAGTCTTGAGACCCAGTACTTC. Encoded protein: CASSLSVGGSLETQYF.